The rows below give T cell receptor beta chains drawn from one sample of a study of T cells after yellow fever vaccination. One entry per CDR3 protein results from TCRdb running MiXCR on the 5' RACE reads. The sample has 150,000 to 200,000 distinct CDR3 sequences, roughly 9% seen once. The starting material was CD8+ T cells sorted from PBMCs, obtained 45 days after the yellow fever booster vaccination. The receptor set was obtained from a man aged 18 to 30 who received the YFV17D yellow fever vaccine. CDR3s include the opening cysteine and the closing phenylalanine or tryptophan. The order of the fields is V gene, D gene, CDR3 length, clone size, J gene, CDR3 DNA, CDR3 protein. A D gene is named only where the DNA matches it firmly. Some rows mark clone size as missing; the rest say once, few, many or name a class of expanded clone.

v_call: TRBV4-3
d_call: .
cdr3_length: 15
clone_size: few
j_call: TRBJ1-2
cdr3_nt: TGCGCCAGCAGCCCAGATAACTTCCCGGACTATGGCTACACCTTC
cdr3_aa: CASSPDNFPDYGYTF

v_call: TRBV2
d_call: .
cdr3_length: 11
clone_size: many
j_call: TRBJ1-6
cdr3_nt: TGTGCCAGCAGTGAGGGGGGACCCCTCCACTTT
cdr3_aa: CASSEGGPLHF

v_call: TRBV5-6
d_call: .
cdr3_length: 14
clone_size: many
j_call: TRBJ2-3
cdr3_nt: TGTGCCAGCAGCGGGGGGGCAAGCACAGATACGCAGTATTTT
cdr3_aa: CASSGGASTDTQYF

v_call: TRBV7-8
d_call: TRBD1
cdr3_length: 16
clone_size: few
j_call: TRBJ1-5
cdr3_nt: TGTGCCAGCAGCGCCGGGACAGGGACGGGGCACAAGCCCCAGCATTTT
cdr3_aa: CASSAGTGTGHKPQHF

v_call: TRBV6-2/TRBV6-3
d_call: .
cdr3_length: 16
clone_size: .
j_call: TRBJ2-3
cdr3_nt: TGTGCCAGCAGTTATAGGGGACTGGCGGAGGCAGATACGCAGTATTTT
cdr3_aa: CASSYRGLAEADTQYF

v_call: TRBV4-1
d_call: .
cdr3_length: 13
clone_size: .
j_call: TRBJ1-1
cdr3_nt: TGCGCCAGCAGCCAGAAGAACACTTTGGAAGCTTTCTTT
cdr3_aa: CASSQKNTLEAFF

v_call: TRBV7-8
d_call: TRBD1
cdr3_length: 17
clone_size: .
j_call: TRBJ1-5
cdr3_nt: TGTGCCAGCAGCCACGAGCAGGGGGCTTTAAGCAATCAGCCCCAGCATTTT
cdr3_aa: CASSHEQGALSNQPQHF

v_call: TRBV9
d_call: TRBD1
cdr3_length: 17
clone_size: many
j_call: TRBJ1-2
cdr3_nt: TGTGCCAGCAGCGTAACGAATCCCGGACAGGGGAGAGATGGCTACACCTTC
cdr3_aa: CASSVTNPGQGRDGYTF

v_call: TRBV12-3/TRBV12-4
d_call: TRBD1
cdr3_length: 12
clone_size: .
j_call: TRBJ1-5
cdr3_nt: TGTGCCAGCGGGACAGGGGTGCAGCCCCAGCATTTT
cdr3_aa: CASGTGVQPQHF

v_call: TRBV5-1
d_call: .
cdr3_length: 12
clone_size: few
j_call: TRBJ2-1
cdr3_nt: TGCGCCAGCAGCTTCGGAACAGAGGAGCAGTTCTTC
cdr3_aa: CASSFGTEEQFF

v_call: TRBV4-1
d_call: .
cdr3_length: 17
clone_size: few
j_call: TRBJ2-7
cdr3_nt: TGCGCCAGCAGATTGCGAGACGGTACGGGGCCTTCCTACGAGCAGTACTTC
cdr3_aa: CASRLRDGTGPSYEQYF

v_call: TRBV7-9
d_call: .
cdr3_length: 15
clone_size: many
j_call: TRBJ1-2
cdr3_nt: TGTGCCAGCAGCTTATCGGACGTTGCTAACTATGGCTACACCTTC
cdr3_aa: CASSLSDVANYGYTF

v_call: TRBV10-1
d_call: TRBD2
cdr3_length: 15
clone_size: few
j_call: TRBJ2-3
cdr3_nt: TGCGCCAGCAGTGTTGGGACTAGGTCGACAGATACGCAGTATTTT
cdr3_aa: CASSVGTRSTDTQYF

v_call: TRBV7-9
d_call: .
cdr3_length: 15
clone_size: .
j_call: TRBJ1-4
cdr3_nt: TGTGCCAGCAGCTTATCTATACGGATTAATGAAAAACTGTTTTTT
cdr3_aa: CASSLSIRINEKLFF

v_call: TRBV7-6
d_call: .
cdr3_length: 14
clone_size: .
j_call: TRBJ2-5
cdr3_nt: TGTGCCAGCAGCTTAGGTCGCCAGGGCGAGACCCAGTACTTC
cdr3_aa: CASSLGRQGETQYF

v_call: TRBV7-9
d_call: .
cdr3_length: 12
clone_size: .
j_call: TRBJ1-2
cdr3_nt: TGTGCCAGCAGCTTACGGAGGGTTGGCTACACCTTC
cdr3_aa: CASSLRRVGYTF

v_call: TRBV7-9
d_call: TRBD2
cdr3_length: 15
clone_size: few
j_call: TRBJ2-4
cdr3_nt: TGTGCCAGCAGCTCCTCCGCAGGGAGGGGAAACATTCAGTACTTC
cdr3_aa: CASSSSAGRGNIQYF

v_call: TRBV5-4
d_call: TRBD1
cdr3_length: 14
clone_size: .
j_call: TRBJ1-1
cdr3_nt: TGTGCCAGCAGCTGGTCGGGACAGCTCACTGAAGCTTTCTTT
cdr3_aa: CASSWSGQLTEAFF

v_call: TRBV13
d_call: .
cdr3_length: 14
clone_size: few
j_call: TRBJ1-1
cdr3_nt: TGTGCCAGCAGCTTAGGGGCCTACCTCTGGGGGGCTTTCTTT
cdr3_aa: CASSLGAYLWGAFF

v_call: TRBV6-5
d_call: .
cdr3_length: 14
clone_size: .
j_call: TRBJ2-1
cdr3_nt: TGTGCCAGCAGGACCATGGGCTCCTACAATGAGCAGTTCTTC
cdr3_aa: CASRTMGSYNEQFF

v_call: TRBV7-2
d_call: TRBD1
cdr3_length: 15
clone_size: few
j_call: TRBJ1-3
cdr3_nt: TGTGCCAGCAGCCCGGGACAGGGGGCTGGAAACACCATATATTTT
cdr3_aa: CASSPGQGAGNTIYF

v_call: TRBV6-4
d_call: TRBD1
cdr3_length: 13
clone_size: few
j_call: TRBJ1-2
cdr3_nt: TGTGCCAGCAGTGATGACAGGGCAACCGGCTACACCTTC
cdr3_aa: CASSDDRATGYTF

v_call: TRBV6-2/TRBV6-3
d_call: .
cdr3_length: 12
clone_size: few
j_call: TRBJ1-1
cdr3_nt: TGTGCCAGCAGTTACCGAGTCACTGAAGCTTTCTTT
cdr3_aa: CASSYRVTEAFF

v_call: TRBV29-1
d_call: .
cdr3_length: 13
clone_size: many
j_call: TRBJ2-3
cdr3_nt: TGCAGCGTTGAACCACCGAACACAGATACGCAGTATTTT
cdr3_aa: CSVEPPNTDTQYF

v_call: TRBV7-2
d_call: .
cdr3_length: 15
clone_size: many
j_call: TRBJ2-3
cdr3_nt: TGTGCCAGCAGCTTAGGGCAGGTACTCACAGATACGCAGTATTTT
cdr3_aa: CASSLGQVLTDTQYF

v_call: TRBV7-9
d_call: .
cdr3_length: 13
clone_size: few
j_call: TRBJ2-7
cdr3_nt: TGTGCCAGCAGCGTGGGGGCCGGGGGCGAGCAGTACTTC
cdr3_aa: CASSVGAGGEQYF

v_call: TRBV7-6
d_call: .
cdr3_length: 15
clone_size: .
j_call: TRBJ2-3
cdr3_nt: TGTGCCAGCAGCTCCCTCGTTACTAGCACAGATACGCAGTATTTT
cdr3_aa: CASSSLVTSTDTQYF

v_call: TRBV11-1
d_call: TRBD2
cdr3_length: 16
clone_size: few
j_call: TRBJ2-5
cdr3_nt: TGTGCCAGCAGCTTAGGGGAGCGGGGGCTGAGGGAGACCCAGTACTTC
cdr3_aa: CASSLGERGLRETQYF

v_call: TRBV4-1
d_call: TRBD1
cdr3_length: 16
clone_size: .
j_call: TRBJ1-6
cdr3_nt: TGCGCCAGCAGCCAAGACAGCGGGACAGGGGAATCACCCCTCCACTTT
cdr3_aa: CASSQDSGTGESPLHF

v_call: TRBV9
d_call: TRBD2
cdr3_length: 13
clone_size: .
j_call: TRBJ2-5
cdr3_nt: TGTGCCAGCAGCGACGGGGGGGCCAAGACCCAGTACTTC
cdr3_aa: CASSDGGAKTQYF

v_call: TRBV4-1
d_call: .
cdr3_length: 16
clone_size: .
j_call: TRBJ2-2
cdr3_nt: TGCGCCAGCAGCCAAGATGTGCTTTTGAACACCGGGGAGCTGTTTTTT
cdr3_aa: CASSQDVLLNTGELFF

v_call: TRBV20-1
d_call: TRBD2
cdr3_length: 15
clone_size: few
j_call: TRBJ2-7
cdr3_nt: TGCAGTGCTAGGGGCGGACTAGCGGGGGACTACGAGCAGTACTTC
cdr3_aa: CSARGGLAGDYEQYF

v_call: TRBV19
d_call: TRBD2
cdr3_length: 15
clone_size: .
j_call: TRBJ2-1
cdr3_nt: TGTGCCAGTAGTCCCCCACTAGCGGGGCACAATGAGCAGTTCTTC
cdr3_aa: CASSPPLAGHNEQFF

v_call: TRBV4-1
d_call: TRBD1
cdr3_length: 16
clone_size: .
j_call: TRBJ2-3
cdr3_nt: TGCGCCAGCAGCCAAGTAGCAGGACAGGGCACAGATACGCAGTATTTT
cdr3_aa: CASSQVAGQGTDTQYF

v_call: TRBV12-3/TRBV12-4
d_call: .
cdr3_length: 12
clone_size: .
j_call: TRBJ1-1
cdr3_nt: TGTGCCAGCAGTTTTTGGGGGACTGAAGCTTTCTTT
cdr3_aa: CASSFWGTEAFF

v_call: TRBV30
d_call: .
cdr3_length: 15
clone_size: few
j_call: TRBJ2-3
cdr3_nt: TGTGCCTGGAGTTTGGACGCCCTTAGCACAGATACGCAGTATTTT
cdr3_aa: CAWSLDALSTDTQYF

v_call: TRBV27
d_call: .
cdr3_length: 14
clone_size: .
j_call: TRBJ2-1
cdr3_nt: TGTGCCAGCAGTTTAGTGGGGGGGCTGAATGAGCAGTTCTTC
cdr3_aa: CASSLVGGLNEQFF

v_call: TRBV4-2
d_call: .
cdr3_length: 17
clone_size: .
j_call: TRBJ2-3
cdr3_nt: TGTGCCAGCAGCCAACACCGGGCCCTCATTCAGGAAGATACGCAGTATTTT
cdr3_aa: CASSQHRALIQEDTQYF

v_call: TRBV7-2
d_call: .
cdr3_length: 17
clone_size: .
j_call: TRBJ2-1
cdr3_nt: TGTGCCAGCAGCTTAGCGGGGCGTGTGAGCTCCTACAATGAGCAGTTCTTC
cdr3_aa: CASSLAGRVSSYNEQFF

v_call: TRBV4-1
d_call: .
cdr3_length: 14
clone_size: .
j_call: TRBJ2-7
cdr3_nt: TGCGCCAGCAGCCAAAAACCCATCGGCTACGAGCAGTACTTC
cdr3_aa: CASSQKPIGYEQYF

v_call: TRBV7-9
d_call: .
cdr3_length: 17
clone_size: .
j_call: TRBJ2-3
cdr3_nt: TGTGCCAGCAGCACCCTTGGGGGGGGGCCGTTCGGGGATACGCAGTATTTT
cdr3_aa: CASSTLGGGPFGDTQYF

v_call: TRBV4-1
d_call: .
cdr3_length: 12
clone_size: .
j_call: TRBJ2-2
cdr3_nt: TGCGCCAGCAGCCACGACGCCGGGGAGCTGTTTTTT
cdr3_aa: CASSHDAGELFF

v_call: TRBV12-3/TRBV12-4
d_call: TRBD1
cdr3_length: 16
clone_size: .
j_call: TRBJ2-3
cdr3_nt: TGTGCCAGCAGTTTCTTTCCGGCAGGGGGCGTAGATACGCAGTATTTT
cdr3_aa: CASSFFPAGGVDTQYF

v_call: TRBV2
d_call: TRBD1
cdr3_length: 16
clone_size: .
j_call: TRBJ1-1
cdr3_nt: TGTGCCAGCAGTGAAGGACAGGGGCCGATGAACACTGAAGCTTTCTTT
cdr3_aa: CASSEGQGPMNTEAFF

v_call: TRBV11-2
d_call: TRBD1
cdr3_length: 15
clone_size: .
j_call: TRBJ2-2
cdr3_nt: TGTGCCAGCAGCCCAGGGCTTCAGGGGGCCGGGGAGCTGTTTTTT
cdr3_aa: CASSPGLQGAGELFF

v_call: TRBV20-1
d_call: TRBD1
cdr3_length: 17
clone_size: few
j_call: TRBJ1-6
cdr3_nt: TGCAGTGCTAGAGTTCTAGGGGGCTGGGGCTATAATTCACCCCTCCACTTT
cdr3_aa: CSARVLGGWGYNSPLHF

v_call: TRBV5-1
d_call: .
cdr3_length: 15
clone_size: few
j_call: TRBJ1-1
cdr3_nt: TGCGCCAGCAGCTTGTTTGGGGGTATGAACACTGAAGCTTTCTTT
cdr3_aa: CASSLFGGMNTEAFF

v_call: TRBV7-2
d_call: .
cdr3_length: 18
clone_size: .
j_call: TRBJ2-7
cdr3_nt: TGTGCCAGCAGCCATAGGATCCACGAGTCCTCTGGAACGGGGGAGCAGTACTTC
cdr3_aa: CASSHRIHESSGTGEQYF

v_call: TRBV7-9
d_call: TRBD1
cdr3_length: 18
clone_size: few
j_call: TRBJ1-1
cdr3_nt: TGTGCCAGCAGCCCTCAAGGACAGGCGAGCCGAATGAACACTGAAGCTTTCTTT
cdr3_aa: CASSPQGQASRMNTEAFF

v_call: TRBV5-5
d_call: TRBD2
cdr3_length: 12
clone_size: few
j_call: TRBJ2-7
cdr3_nt: TGTGCCAGCGGACTAGCGGGGGCCGAGCAGTACTTC
cdr3_aa: CASGLAGAEQYF

v_call: TRBV4-1
d_call: .
cdr3_length: 14
clone_size: .
j_call: TRBJ1-6
cdr3_nt: TGCGCCAGCAGCCCTCGTGGGATCAATTCACCCCTCCACTTT
cdr3_aa: CASSPRGINSPLHF

v_call: TRBV27
d_call: .
cdr3_length: 14
clone_size: few
j_call: TRBJ2-6
cdr3_nt: TGTGCCAGCACCAGGGACTCTGGGGCCAACGTCCTGACTTTC
cdr3_aa: CASTRDSGANVLTF

v_call: TRBV13
d_call: TRBD1
cdr3_length: 15
clone_size: few
j_call: TRBJ2-7
cdr3_nt: TGTGCCAGCAGCTTATCGGGACAGGGGTCCTACGAGCAGTACTTC
cdr3_aa: CASSLSGQGSYEQYF

v_call: TRBV10-2
d_call: TRBD2
cdr3_length: 14
clone_size: .
j_call: TRBJ2-1
cdr3_nt: TGCGCCAGCAGGACTAGCGGGGATTACAATGAGCAGTTCTTC
cdr3_aa: CASRTSGDYNEQFF

v_call: TRBV5-4
d_call: TRBD1
cdr3_length: 14
clone_size: few
j_call: TRBJ2-1
cdr3_nt: TGTGCCAGCAGCTTCCGGGACAGGGACAATGAGCAGTTCTTC
cdr3_aa: CASSFRDRDNEQFF

v_call: TRBV6-1
d_call: .
cdr3_length: 16
clone_size: few
j_call: TRBJ2-5
cdr3_nt: TGTGCCAGCAGTGAAGCCGGGGGCGGGTACCAAGAGACCCAGTACTTC
cdr3_aa: CASSEAGGGYQETQYF

v_call: TRBV5-4
d_call: TRBD2
cdr3_length: 15
clone_size: .
j_call: TRBJ2-7
cdr3_nt: TGTGCCAGCAGCTCGGATAGCGGGGCACTCGGGGAGCAGTACTTC
cdr3_aa: CASSSDSGALGEQYF